A selection of T cell receptor beta chains follows, all from one sample in a study of cytomegalovirus exposure and HLA in healthy donors. The assay was immunoSEQ multiplex PCR, and TCRdb's table has in-frame clones only and misses some. Of about 140,000 clones in the sample, nearly 80% are singletons; the top ten hold 4.5% to 6.5%. Specimen: PBMCs. Receptor source: a male donor in good health and CMV-seronegative. Each CDR3 is given with its conserved first and last residue. The order of the fields is CDR3 protein, CDR3 DNA, D gene, clone size, V gene, J gene. The D gene is left open where the match is weak. Not all rows give a size; the values are once, few, many and, for expanded clones, a class.

CDR3aa: CASSQDRNRPASFF; CDR3nt: TGCGCCAGCAGCCAAGATCGAAACAGGCCGGCGTCTTTCTTT; d_gene: -; abundance: -; v_gene: TRBV4-3; j_gene: TRBJ1-1
CDR3aa: CASNRQGFGSPLHF; CDR3nt: TGTGCCAGCAATAGACAGGGATTCGGTTCACCCCTCCACTTT; d_gene: TRBD1; abundance: -; v_gene: TRBV2; j_gene: TRBJ1-6
CDR3aa: CASSYSEGRGEKLFF; CDR3nt: TGTGCCAGCAGTTATAGTGAGGGGAGGGGTGAAAAACTGTTTTTT; d_gene: -; abundance: -; v_gene: TRBV6-5; j_gene: TRBJ1-4
CDR3aa: CASSQRTVINEQFF; CDR3nt: TGTGCCAGCAGTCAACGGACAGTGATCAATGAGCAGTTCTTC; d_gene: -; abundance: -; v_gene: TRBV6-6; j_gene: TRBJ2-1
CDR3aa: CASSFSGVSTDTQYF; CDR3nt: TGCGCCAGCAGCTTTTCGGGGGTTAGCACAGATACGCAGTATTTT; d_gene: -; abundance: -; v_gene: TRBV5-1; j_gene: TRBJ2-3
CDR3aa: CASSQDRGDGYTF; CDR3nt: TGCGCCAGCAGCCAAGATAGAGGCGACGGCTACACCTTC; d_gene: -; abundance: -; v_gene: TRBV4-3; j_gene: TRBJ1-2
CDR3aa: CAWGTGTGGGEVDGYTF; CDR3nt: TGTGCCTGGGGGACCGGGACAGGGGGTGGAGAGGTCGATGGCTACACCTTC; d_gene: TRBD1; abundance: -; v_gene: TRBV30; j_gene: TRBJ1-2
CDR3aa: CASSFGTGDFEAFF; CDR3nt: TGTGCCAGCAGCTTCGGTACAGGGGACTTTGAAGCTTTCTTT; d_gene: TRBD1; abundance: -; v_gene: TRBV7-9; j_gene: TRBJ1-1
CDR3aa: CASSSQGASNYGYTF; CDR3nt: TGCGCCAGCAGCTCCCAGGGGGCGTCGAACTATGGCTACACCTTC; d_gene: TRBD1; abundance: -; v_gene: TRBV5-1; j_gene: TRBJ1-2
CDR3aa: CASSLEAGTKNIQYF; CDR3nt: TGCGCCAGCAGCTTGGAAGCAGGGACCAAAAACATTCAGTACTTC; d_gene: -; abundance: -; v_gene: TRBV5-1; j_gene: TRBJ2-4
CDR3aa: CASRWGTNQPQHF; CDR3nt: TGTGCCAGCAGGTGGGGGACTAATCAGCCCCAGCATTTT; d_gene: -; abundance: -; v_gene: TRBV2; j_gene: TRBJ1-5
CDR3aa: CASRVHQGYTGELFF; CDR3nt: TGTGCCAGCAGAGTTCACCAGGGATACACCGGGGAGCTGTTTTTT; d_gene: -; abundance: -; v_gene: TRBV2; j_gene: TRBJ2-2
CDR3aa: CASSGTGETPQHF; CDR3nt: TGTGCCAGCAGCGGGACAGGGGAAACGCCCCAGCATTTT; d_gene: TRBD1; abundance: few; v_gene: TRBV7-9; j_gene: TRBJ1-5
CDR3aa: CASSGTQAVNTEAFF; CDR3nt: TGCGCCAGCAGCGGAACACAGGCCGTGAACACTGAAGCTTTCTTT; d_gene: -; abundance: -; v_gene: TRBV5-1; j_gene: TRBJ1-1
CDR3aa: CASSLALLASVKFF; CDR3nt: TGTGCCAGCAGCTTAGCGCTACTAGCGTCTGTAAAGTTCTTC; d_gene: TRBD2; abundance: -; v_gene: TRBV7-9; j_gene: TRBJ2-1
CDR3aa: CASSRLAASTDTQYF; CDR3nt: TGCGCCAGCAGCCGACTAGCGGCTAGCACAGATACGCAGTATTTT; d_gene: TRBD2; abundance: -; v_gene: TRBV5-1; j_gene: TRBJ2-3
CDR3aa: CSDPSAFF; CDR3nt: TGCAGTGATCCCTCGGCTTTCTTT; d_gene: -; abundance: -; v_gene: TRBV20-1; j_gene: TRBJ1-1
CDR3aa: CASSYRNSGLEQYF; CDR3nt: TGTGCCAGCAGCTACCGCAACAGTGGGCTCGAGCAGTACTTC; d_gene: -; abundance: few; v_gene: TRBV7-9; j_gene: TRBJ2-7
CDR3aa: CASSLQGATEAFF; CDR3nt: TGTGCCAGCAGCTTACAGGGGGCGACTGAAGCTTTCTTT; d_gene: TRBD1; abundance: -; v_gene: TRBV6-1; j_gene: TRBJ1-1
CDR3aa: CASSMVAGARETQYF; CDR3nt: TGTGCCAGTAGTATGGTCGCAGGGGCTCGGGAGACCCAGTACTTC; d_gene: -; abundance: -; v_gene: TRBV19; j_gene: TRBJ2-5
CDR3aa: CATSWDRVSYNEQFF; CDR3nt: TGTGCCACCAGCTGGGACAGGGTATCCTACAATGAGCAGTTCTTC; d_gene: TRBD1; abundance: -; v_gene: TRBV15; j_gene: TRBJ2-1
CDR3aa: CASSLQAGQGYEQYF; CDR3nt: TGTGCCAGCAGCCTACAAGCCGGACAGGGCTACGAGCAGTACTTC; d_gene: TRBD1; abundance: -; v_gene: TRBV7-2; j_gene: TRBJ2-7
CDR3aa: CASSELEGEPGNTIYF; CDR3nt: TGTGCCAGCAGTGAATTAGAGGGGGAGCCTGGAAACACCATATATTTT; d_gene: -; abundance: -; v_gene: TRBV6-1; j_gene: TRBJ1-3
CDR3aa: CASSLWTDSPLHF; CDR3nt: TGTGCCAGCAGTTTATGGACAGATTCACCCCTCCACTTT; d_gene: -; abundance: -; v_gene: TRBV27; j_gene: TRBJ1-6
CDR3aa: CASSLSRGTANSPLHF; CDR3nt: TGTGCCAGCAGTTTATCCCGGGGAACGGCGAATTCACCCCTCCACTTT; d_gene: -; abundance: -; v_gene: TRBV28; j_gene: TRBJ1-6
CDR3aa: CASEGLAFGYTF; CDR3nt: TGTGCCTCTGAGGGTCTCGCCTTCGGCTACACCTTC; d_gene: -; abundance: -; v_gene: TRBV30; j_gene: TRBJ1-2
CDR3aa: CASSLQGTRGNTIYF; CDR3nt: TGTGCCAGCTCCCTCCAGGGGACGAGAGGAAACACCATATATTTT; d_gene: -; abundance: -; v_gene: TRBV11-2; j_gene: TRBJ1-3
CDR3aa: CASSQVEGIMYEQYF; CDR3nt: TGCGCCAGCAGCCAAGTGGAGGGGATTATGTACGAGCAGTACTTC; d_gene: -; abundance: once; v_gene: TRBV4-3; j_gene: TRBJ2-7
CDR3aa: CASSKGQGNGYTF; CDR3nt: TGTGCCAGCAGCAAGGGACAGGGTAATGGCTACACCTTC; d_gene: TRBD1; abundance: few; v_gene: TRBV5-4; j_gene: TRBJ1-2
CDR3aa: CASSSHTNRGRGGYTF; CDR3nt: TGTGCCAGCAGTTCGCACACTAACAGGGGGCGCGGGGGCTACACCTTC; d_gene: TRBD1; abundance: -; v_gene: TRBV6-5; j_gene: TRBJ1-2
CDR3aa: CASSQQGANEKLFF; CDR3nt: TGTGCCAGCAGCCAACAGGGGGCTAATGAAAAACTGTTTTTT; d_gene: TRBD1; abundance: few; v_gene: TRBV7-2; j_gene: TRBJ1-4
CDR3aa: CASSSDTRSYGYTF; CDR3nt: TGTGCCAGCAGCTCCGATACACGGAGCTATGGCTACACCTTC; d_gene: -; abundance: -; v_gene: TRBV7-2; j_gene: TRBJ1-2
CDR3aa: CASSFGQFSGNTIYF; CDR3nt: TGTGCCAGCAGCTTTGGACAGTTCTCTGGAAACACCATATATTTT; d_gene: -; abundance: -; v_gene: TRBV7-2; j_gene: TRBJ1-3
CDR3aa: CSSGQGVQQYF; CDR3nt: TGCAGCTCCGGACAGGGGGTACAGCAGTACTTC; d_gene: TRBD1; abundance: -; v_gene: TRBV20-1; j_gene: TRBJ2-7
CDR3aa: CASSQTESYEQYF; CDR3nt: TGCGCCAGCAGTCAGACGGAGTCCTACGAGCAGTACTTC; d_gene: -; abundance: -; v_gene: TRBV23-1; j_gene: TRBJ2-7
CDR3aa: CASSFTTGLNEQFF; CDR3nt: TGTGCCAGCAGCTTCACGACAGGGCTCAATGAGCAGTTCTTC; d_gene: TRBD1; abundance: -; v_gene: TRBV5-6; j_gene: TRBJ2-1
CDR3aa: CASSLGSGREQYF; CDR3nt: TGTGCCAGCAGTTTGGGGTCCGGGAGGGAGCAGTACTTC; d_gene: TRBD2; abundance: few; v_gene: TRBV28; j_gene: TRBJ2-7
CDR3aa: CASSLVAASGGTGTYEQYF; CDR3nt: TGTGCCAGCAGCTTAGTCGCGGCTAGCGGGGGGACTGGCACATACGAGCAGTACTTC; d_gene: TRBD2; abundance: -; v_gene: TRBV7-6; j_gene: TRBJ2-7
CDR3aa: CASSEAGQETDTQYF; CDR3nt: TGTGCCAGCAGTGAAGCGGGGCAGGAGACAGATACGCAGTATTTT; d_gene: -; abundance: -; v_gene: TRBV2; j_gene: TRBJ2-3
CDR3aa: CASREGQGVNSPLHF; CDR3nt: TGTGCCAGCAGGGAGGGACAGGGGGTTAATTCACCCCTCCACTTT; d_gene: TRBD1; abundance: -; v_gene: TRBV6-1; j_gene: TRBJ1-6
CDR3aa: CASSLDRAYYGYTF; CDR3nt: TGTGCCAGCAGCTTGGACAGGGCGTACTATGGCTACACCTTC; d_gene: TRBD1; abundance: -; v_gene: TRBV11-2; j_gene: TRBJ1-2
CDR3aa: CASSPSDRDQPQHF; CDR3nt: TGTGCCAGCAGTCCCTCGGACAGGGATCAGCCCCAGCATTTT; d_gene: TRBD1; abundance: -; v_gene: TRBV28; j_gene: TRBJ1-5
CDR3aa: CASSPLYEQYF; CDR3nt: TGTGCCAGCAGCCCTCTCTACGAGCAGTACTTC; d_gene: -; abundance: -; v_gene: TRBV11-2; j_gene: TRBJ2-7
CDR3aa: CASSRQPPGLGGTEAFF; CDR3nt: TGCGCCAGCAGCCGACAACCCCCGGGACTGGGGGGCACTGAAGCTTTCTTT; d_gene: -; abundance: -; v_gene: TRBV4-3; j_gene: TRBJ1-1
CDR3aa: CASSLNRAYEQYF; CDR3nt: TGTGCCAGCAGCTTAAACCGAGCCTACGAGCAGTACTTC; d_gene: -; abundance: -; v_gene: TRBV7-2; j_gene: TRBJ2-7
CDR3aa: CASGPQGSGNTIYF; CDR3nt: TGTGCCAGCGGACCACAGGGTTCAGGGAACACCATATATTTT; d_gene: -; abundance: -; v_gene: TRBV6-5; j_gene: TRBJ1-3
CDR3aa: CASSLGGLTEAFF; CDR3nt: TGCGCCAGCAGCTTGGGTGGGCTTACTGAAGCTTTCTTT; d_gene: -; abundance: -; v_gene: TRBV5-1; j_gene: TRBJ1-1
CDR3aa: CASSLAGTLYEQYF; CDR3nt: TGTGCCAGCAGCTTAGCGGGGACCCTCTACGAGCAGTACTTC; d_gene: TRBD2; abundance: -; v_gene: TRBV27; j_gene: TRBJ2-7
CDR3aa: CASKGANEQFF; CDR3nt: TGTGCCAGTAAGGGGGCGAATGAGCAGTTCTTC; d_gene: TRBD1; abundance: once; v_gene: TRBV19; j_gene: TRBJ2-1
CDR3aa: CASSLRLAVSYNEQFF; CDR3nt: TGTGCCAGCAGCTTACGACTAGCGGTATCCTACAATGAGCAGTTCTTC; d_gene: TRBD2; abundance: once; v_gene: TRBV7-6; j_gene: TRBJ2-1
CDR3aa: CASGDRGTSYEQYF; CDR3nt: TGTGCCAGCGGGGACAGGGGGACCTCCTACGAGCAGTACTTC; d_gene: TRBD1; abundance: -; v_gene: TRBV5-4; j_gene: TRBJ2-7
CDR3aa: CASSSLTRRRPEAFF; CDR3nt: TGTGCCAGCAGTTCCCTCACCAGAAGGCGGCCTGAAGCTTTCTTT; d_gene: -; abundance: -; v_gene: TRBV27; j_gene: TRBJ1-1
CDR3aa: CAITPGGGSTEAFF; CDR3nt: TGTGCCATCACTCCTGGGGGAGGGAGCACTGAAGCTTTCTTT; d_gene: -; abundance: -; v_gene: TRBV10-3; j_gene: TRBJ1-1